These 18 T cell receptor beta chains share one sample of origin, sequenced in a study of shared clonotypes between healthy human individuals. Only in-frame clones appear in the TCRdb table, and some are missing; sequencing was by immunoSEQ multiplex PCR. The table lists approximately 980,000 clones, about 80% of them singletons, with over 1.3% in the top ten. The sequencing input was memory CD4+ T cells sorted from blood. Subset described: CD45RA-negative fraction. All receptors come from a man between 18 and 35 years old in good health.

The V and J genes are TRBV7-2 and TRBJ1-6; 8 bases fit TRBD1. This CDR3 is 15 amino acids long. Germline assignment: CDR1 SGHTA and CDR2 FQGNSA. The junction had 6 bases not matched to a gene; V was cut back by 5 bases and J by 6 bases. The CDR3 DNA reads TGTGCCAGCAGCGTTGGGACAGGTCTTAATTCACCCCTCCACTTT. Translated, it gives CASSVGTGLNSPLHF. Drawing the rest from reference TRBV7-2 and TRBJ1-6, the complete variable domain is GAGVSQSPSNKVTEKGKDVELRCDPISGHTALYWYRQSLGQGLEFLIYFQGNSAPDKSGLPSDRFSAERTGGSVSTLTIQRTQQEDSAVYLCASSVGTGLNSPLHFGNGTRLTVT.

This clone occurred a few times. The chain links TRBV30 to TRBJ1-6; D gene ambiguous. This CDR3 has 15 residues. Between the trimmed V and J ends, which lost 1 base and 0 bases, there was a span of 7 bases. Germline CDR1 and CDR2: GTSNPN and SVGIG (reference sequence). Here the CDR3 reads CAWSAASSYNSPLHF. CDR3 in DNA: TGTGCCTGGAGTGCAGCCAGCTCCTATAATTCACCCCTCCACTTT.

This sequence joins TRBV7-9 and TRBJ2-5; D perhaps matches TRBD2 (6 bases). CDR1 and CDR2 (germline): SEHNR, FQNEAQ (reference sequence). The CDR3 extends over 14 amino acids. V lost 5 bases, J lost 2 bases, and 12 bases lay in between. The CDR3 DNA sequence: TGTGCCAGCAGCGCGGACGGGGGACAAGAGACCCAGTACTTC. Protein: CASSADGGQETQYF.

The chain carries TRBV28 and TRBJ1-5; no clear D. This CDR3 is 13 amino acids long. CDR1 is MDHEN, CDR2 SYDVKM, per germline. V lost 6 bases, J lost 2 bases, and 8 bases lay in between. The CDR3 loop reads CASSTERNQPQHF. The CDR3 region has the DNA TGTGCCAGCAGCACTGAACGCAATCAGCCCCAGCATTTT.

This clone has just a few counts. V and J are TRBV11-2 and TRBJ1-1; no reliable D call. Trimming left V 3 bases short and J 6 bases short, with 5 bases between. The length of the CDR3 is 11 residues. From germline, CDR1 is SGHAT and CDR2 FQNNGV. As DNA, the CDR3 is TGTGCCAGCAGCTTGAATTCTGAAGCTTTCTTT. This encodes CASSLNSEAFF.

The chain recombines TRBV28 with TRBJ1-5, with D uncertain. Germline V CDR1 and CDR2: MDHEN, SYDVKM. Deletions cut 5 bases from V and 2 bases from J, with 13 bases between. CDR3 length: 15 amino acids. The CDR3 loop is CASSPPQAGNQPQHF. The DNA for the CDR3 is TGTGCCAGCAGTCCCCCCCAAGCGGGCAATCAGCCCCAGCATTTT.

This sequence joins TRBV7-2 and TRBJ2-1; D is unresolved. The CDR3 has 16 residues. Germline values: CDR1 SGHTA, CDR2 FQGNSA. Trimming removed 5 bases at V and 0 bases at J, with 14 bases between. In DNA, the CDR3 is TGTGCCAGCAGCGGTCAGAGTCTTAGCTCCTACAATGAGCAGTTCTTC. Its translation: CASSGQSLSSYNEQFF.

This chain connects TRBV14 to TRBJ2-2; D is possibly TRBD1 or TRBD2 (5 bases each). The CDR3 is 15 residues long. Germline assignment: CDR1 SGHDN and CDR2 FVKESK. Trimming removed 0 bases from V and 9 bases from J, with 14 bases in between. The CDR3, as DNA: TGTGCCAGCAGCCAAGACCGGGGCAGGGCAAGGGAGCTGTTTTTT. Its translation: CASSQDRGRARELFF. Full variable domain (outside the CDR3, taken from reference TRBV14 and TRBJ2-2): EAGVTQFPSHSVIEKGQTVTLRCDPISGHDNLYWYRRVMGKEIKFLLHFVKESKQDESGMPNNRFLAERTGGTYSTLKVQPAELEDSGVYFCASSQDRGRARELFFGEGSRLTVL.

The V and J genes are TRBV5-4 and TRBJ2-1, with D possibly being TRBD1 (5 bases). The CDR3 is made up of 15 amino acids. CDR1 SGHNT and CDR2 YYREEE come from the germline V gene (reference sequence). V lost 5 bases to trimming and J lost 0 bases, with 12 bases between them. This CDR3 is CASRRGGFSYNEQFF. CDR3 bases: TGTGCCAGCAGAAGGGGCGGATTCTCCTACAATGAGCAGTTCTTC. The whole variable domain, filled in from reference TRBV5-4 and TRBJ2-1, reads ETGVTQSPTHLIKTRGQQVTLRCSSQSGHNTVSWYQQALGQGPQFIFQYYREEENGRGNFPPRFSGLQFPNYSSELNVNALELDDSALYLCASRRGGFSYNEQFFGPGTRLTVL.

The gene calls are TRBV7-2 and TRBJ1-5; D gene unclear. This CDR3 has 13 residues. Looked up from germline, CDR1 is SGHTA and CDR2 is FQGNSA. Deletions cut 5 bases from V and 7 bases from J, with 12 bases between. CDR3 DNA: TGTGCCAGCAGCCTGGCCCCACAGCAGCCCCAGCATTTT. As protein: CASSLAPQQPQHF.

This clone was seen only a few times. The J gene is TRBJ1-6, the V gene TRBV19, with D possibly matching TRBD1 (5 bases). Germline V gene sequence: CDR1 LNHDA, CDR2 SQIVND (reference sequence). V shed 3 bases and J shed 10 bases, with 13 bases lying between them. The CDR3 totals 14 residues. The DNA of the CDR3 is TGTGCCAGTAGTATTAAGCGGGGGGAATCACCCCTCCACTTT. This gives the protein CASSIKRGESPLHF.

This clone turned up a few times. The CDR3 loop reads CAISEGASGRLGDTQYF. CDR3 sequence (DNA): TGTGCCATCAGTGAGGGGGCTAGCGGGAGGTTGGGAGATACGCAGTATTTT. This chain uses TRBV10-3 with TRBJ2-3, with TRBD2 matching over 11 bases. The CDR3 covers 17 residues. Germline lookup yields CDR1 ENHRY and CDR2 SYGVKD. Trimming cost V 2 bases and J 5 bases; bases outside gene matches: 9.

The rearrangement uses TRBV19 and TRBJ2-5; D is undetermined. The CDR3 is 11 amino acids. Trimming removed 8 bases from V and 5 bases from J, with 9 bases in between. The germline gives CDR1 LNHDA, CDR2 SQIVND (reference sequence). CDR3 in DNA: TGTGCCAGTGGTTTATGGGAGACCCAGTACTTC. Protein: CASGLWETQYF.

This CDR3 reads CASSLQFWDTQYF. CDR3 bases: TGTGCCAGTAGTCTCCAATTCTGGGATACGCAGTATTTT. V usage is TRBV19 and J usage is TRBJ2-3; D remains ambiguous. The CDR3 is 13 residues long. Per germline, CDR1 LNHDA and CDR2 SQIVND (reference sequence). V shed 5 bases and J shed 6 bases, with 12 bases lying between them.

This chain connects TRBV11-2 to TRBJ2-1, with D perhaps given as TRBD1 or TRBD2 (5 bases each). The CDR3 extends over 16 amino acids. Trimming cost V 4 bases and J 3 bases, with 16 bases left between them. Per the germline V gene, CDR1 is SGHAT and CDR2 is FQNNGV. In nucleotides, the CDR3 is TGTGCCAGCAGCTACATCCGGGACGGACGCTACAATGAGCAGTTCTTC. Translation gives CASSYIRDGRYNEQFF.

The chain links TRBV5-1 to TRBJ2-1, with D possibly TRBD1 on 6 matching bases. The V gene lost 4 bases and the J gene lost 1 base, with 12 bases spanning the gap. This CDR3 has 15 residues. Germline CDR1 SGHRS, CDR2 YFSETQ. In nucleotides, the CDR3 is TGCGCCAGCAGCCCACAGGGCCAATCCTACAATGAGCAGTTCTTC. It specifies CASSPQGQSYNEQFF.

Details on this clone: This sample includes further DNA sequences coding for the same CDR3. The rearrangement links TRBV4-1 to TRBJ1-5; 11 positions agree with TRBD1. Germline lookup yields CDR1 MGHRA and CDR2 YSYEKL. The length of the CDR3 is 15 residues. V shed 4 bases and J 6 bases; nucleotides not matched to a gene: 5. The CDR3: CASSLGQGAGQPQHF. In nucleotides, the CDR3 is TGCGCCAGCAGCCTAGGACAGGGGGCGGGTCAGCCCCAGCATTTT.

The chain carries TRBV7-9 and TRBJ2-4; perhaps D is TRBD1 or TRBD2 (5 bases each). The length of the CDR3 is 16 residues. V was shortened by 5 bases and J by 0 bases, with 14 bases between the two germline ends. Germline V gene data show CDR1 as SEHNR and CDR2 as FQNEAQ (reference sequence). The CDR3 spells CASSLGEGIAKNIQYF. The CDR3 nucleotides are TGTGCCAGCAGCCTAGGAGAGGGGATAGCCAAAAACATTCAGTACTTC.